This T cell receptor beta chain derives from a study of Graves' ophthalmopathy and Graves' hyperthyroidism. This clonotype was recorded at least ten times. The CDR3 spans 14 residues. Germline CDR1 is ENHRY and CDR2 is SYGVKD. The V gene end was trimmed by 2 bases and the J gene end by 2 bases; junction bases not matched to a gene: 3. Scientists amplified the TCR beta CDR3 regions from RNA transcripts. Scientists carried out first-round RT-PCR using HTBI primers and then a second-round multiplex PCR. TCRdb used MiXCR to reprocess the multiplex PCR reads, holding one entry per CDR3 protein. The sample gives almost 750,000 distinct CDR3 sequences, around 40% of which show up once; less than 55% is in the top ten.

The chain uses TRBV10-3 and TRBJ2-7, with 7 bases aligning to TRBD1. This clonotype originated in an adult man with Graves' ophthalmopathy. The specimen sequenced was peripheral blood. CDR3 sequence (DNA): TGTGCCATCAGTGAGAGGGGGCGCGCCTACGAGCAGTACTTC. This translates into CAISERGRAYEQYF.